Sequencing of this T cell receptor (beta chain) was carried out in a study of cytomegalovirus exposure and HLA in healthy donors (dated by TCRdb to the late 2010s). In the study overall: According to a later analysis, the 120 or so validation repertoires were produced on the same platform as the approximately 610 repertoires of the first cohort. The aim of the study was to test whether cataloging public T cell receptors could identify signatures of past pathogen exposure. Along with the roughly 670-subject first cohort, a separate validation cohort of over a hundred different subjects was used. To predict cytomegalovirus infection status, the study brought together high-throughput TCR immunosequencing, statistical association of individual TCRs with disease status, and machine learning.

For this clone: Its antigen remains undetermined. Per-base quality was not reported, and no clone a single base away is much larger than it.

CDR1 and CDR2 are read off the germline V gene (reference sequence) as GTSNPN and SVGIG. From cysteine to phenylalanine, the CDR3 is 16 amino acids long. Of all the DNA, just the CDR3 is kept, 48 bases in frame from base 1. Relative to germline, V is 0 bases shorter and J is 1 base shorter, with 15 bases between their ends. The donors were included in the validation cohort of over a hundred subjects, a group kept apart from the roughly 700-subject first cohort. Library preparation used the immunoSEQ multiplex PCR assay. Concerning the study's data processing: To diagnose cytomegalovirus status from the catalog of TCR beta chain sequences, a statistical classification framework was built. Here the immuneACCESS table is served through TCRdb, limited to in-frame sequences with V and J called. Missing clones are a known gap in these copies; in checked studies unresolved V genes cover under half, and the rest lacks a known reason. V and J calls and clone size are given by that table; D and trimming were obtained from the DNA. Here the sample has 85,000 to 95,000 clones; 95% to 97% occur a single time. The top ten clonotypes cover 0.6% to 0.85% of the sample.

Paper-wide results and their limitations: The authors suggested that the approach could potentially be extended to other disease states and immunological phenotypes. Across donors, most TCR sequences were observed very rarely, whereas some public TCRs were present in many individuals. In vitro tests confirmed that a few of the cytomegalovirus-associated TCR beta chains recognize cytomegalovirus antigens. The classifier was reported to diagnose cytomegalovirus status with high specificity and sensitivity in both the original and validation cohorts. A later analysis lacked HLA typing for the validation cohort, so it scored co-occurrence in that cohort across all 120 or so repertoires. The study gave a list of 150 to 200 TCR beta chains associated with cytomegalovirus. In a later analysis, TCRs clustered in the first cohort were found to also tend to co-occur in the roughly 120 validation repertoires, with 94% of cluster scores above 0.

Sequencing used PBMCs. The TCR was taken from a man between 18 and 29 years old in good health and CMV-seronegative. Rearrangement joined TRBV30 to TRBJ1-1; tentative D gene TRBD1, with 5 bases matching. At the DNA level, the sequence is TGTGCCTGGAGTGTTGGGTCAGGGCATTCGAACACTGAAGCTTTCTTT. Its coded protein is CAWSVGSGHSNTEAFF.